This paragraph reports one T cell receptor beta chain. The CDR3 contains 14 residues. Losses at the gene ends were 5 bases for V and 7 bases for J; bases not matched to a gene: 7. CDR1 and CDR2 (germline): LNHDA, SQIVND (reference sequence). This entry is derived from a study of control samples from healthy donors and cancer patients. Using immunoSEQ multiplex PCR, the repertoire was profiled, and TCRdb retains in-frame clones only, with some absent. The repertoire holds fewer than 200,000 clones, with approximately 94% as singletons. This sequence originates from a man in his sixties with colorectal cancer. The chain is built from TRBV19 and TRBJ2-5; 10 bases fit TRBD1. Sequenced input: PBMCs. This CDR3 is CASSDWDRGRTQYF. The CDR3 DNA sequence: TGTGCCAGTAGTGACTGGGACAGGGGACGGACCCAGTACTTC. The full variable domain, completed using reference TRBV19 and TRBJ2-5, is DGGITQSPKYLFRKEGQNVTLSCEQNLNHDAMYWYRQDPGQGLRLIYYSQIVNDFQKGDIAEGYSVSREKKESFPLTVTSAQKNPTAFYLCASSDWDRGRTQYFGPGTRLLVL.